This TCR beta chain derives from a study of OX40 agonist ivuxolimab in advanced cancers. Turning to the study itself: Ivuxolimab, which is an agonistic anti-OX40 (CD134) antibody, was administered to the patients. Participants averaged approximately 61 years of age (range roughly 23 to 90) and were 82.7% male.

This CDR3 comprises 16 residues. Between the trimmed V and J ends, which lost 5 bases and 7 bases, there was a span of 24 bases. Germline V lookup: CDR1 MGHRA, CDR2 YSYEKL. This clone was seen more than once but under ten times. What it recognizes is unknown. Using immunoSEQ multiplex PCR, the repertoire was profiled, and TCRdb retains in-frame clones only, with some absent. Counted here are tens of thousands of clones, 85% occurring once; the ten biggest clones make up roughly 39%. Overall study findings and caveats: Expansion of clones was among the lowest in partial responders at 0.1-3.0 mg/kg. On average, CD8+ T cells had more expanded clones than CD4+.

This specimen was CD4+ or CD8+ T cells sorted from blood, taken in a trial of the OX40 agonist ivuxolimab. The TCR comes from an adult with an advanced solid tumor such as melanoma, head and neck, liver or kidney cancer. The chain joins TRBV4-1 to TRBJ2-7; weak D call: TRBD2 (6 bases). DNA of the CDR3: TGCGCCAGCAGCACCCCCCGAGGGCCGGGAGATGAAGAGCAGTACTTC. Its translation: CASSTPRGPGDEEQYF.